This T cell receptor beta chain was captured in a study of T cell repertoires in cytomegalovirus infection. This clonotype was found once. The target antigen is unknown. Trimming stripped 5 bases from V and 4 bases from J, with 14 bases between. Germline V gives CDR1 MNHEY, CDR2 SVGEGT. The CDR3 has 14 amino acids. TCRdb reprocessed the reads via MiXCR and lists one record per CDR3 protein. Among about 900,000 distinct CDR3 sequences listed, about 33% were seen once. General observations from the study: Identification of carriers of CMV plus the relevant HLA was achieved through cumulative public TCR beta family frequency. In two of eight donors, the top clonotype was HLA-C-restricted CMV-specific.

This rearrangement joins TRBV6-2 or TRBV6-3 to TRBJ1-2; D is unresolved. Sequenced material: cultured CD8+ T cells from PBMCs, taken from culture after CMV antigen stimulation. This TCR was recovered from a human donor in good health (CMV status not recorded). Some clones in this sample may be carry-over from other donors' samples. The CDR3 is CASSRRGMGYGYTF. CDR3 DNA: TGTGCCAGCAGTAGACGAGGGATGGGCTATGGCTACACCTTC.